These T cell receptor beta chains were read from a single sample in a study of cytomegalovirus exposure and HLA in healthy donors. The table came from immunoSEQ multiplex PCR; TCRdb's copy has only in-frame clones and leaves some out. The sample has about 99,000 clones; around three quarters are singletons. The specimen was PBMCs. The origin of the receptors is a man over 45 in good health and CMV-seropositive. The CDR3 runs from the conserved cysteine through the conserved F or W. The D gene is left open where the match is weak. The listing skips clone size in some rows; elsewhere it reads once, few, many or a size class.

j_call: TRBJ2-5
v_call: TRBV5-3
clone_size: NA
d_call: NA
cdr3_aa: CARMRGKETQYF
cdr3_nt: TGCGCCAGAATGAGGGGGAAGGAGACCCAGTACTTC

j_call: TRBJ1-5
v_call: TRBV6-1
clone_size: NA
d_call: TRBD1
cdr3_aa: CASSDAGGGGSNQPQHF
cdr3_nt: TGTGCCAGCAGTGACGCAGGGGGAGGAGGAAGCAATCAGCCCCAGCATTTT

j_call: TRBJ2-1
v_call: TRBV7-2
clone_size: NA
d_call: TRBD2
cdr3_aa: CASSFLAGGGNEQFF
cdr3_nt: TGTGCCAGCAGCTTTCTAGCGGGAGGAGGAAATGAGCAGTTCTTC

j_call: TRBJ2-2
v_call: TRBV4-1
clone_size: NA
d_call: NA
cdr3_aa: CASSFHGELFF
cdr3_nt: TGCGCCAGCAGCTTTCACGGGGAGCTGTTTTTT

j_call: TRBJ1-2
v_call: TRBV19
clone_size: NA
d_call: TRBD1
cdr3_aa: CASSSPNLGQGNADRYGYTF
cdr3_nt: TGTGCCAGTAGTTCCCCCAATTTGGGACAGGGGAATGCGGATAGGTATGGCTACACCTTC

j_call: TRBJ2-3
v_call: TRBV2
clone_size: NA
d_call: TRBD2
cdr3_aa: CASSEGAGGTDTQYF
cdr3_nt: TGTGCCAGCAGTGAGGGAGCGGGAGGGACGGATACGCAGTATTTT

j_call: TRBJ2-7
v_call: TRBV4-2
clone_size: NA
d_call: TRBD2
cdr3_aa: CASSQDRTSREQYF
cdr3_nt: TGTGCCAGCAGCCAAGACAGGACTAGCCGCGAGCAGTACTTC

j_call: TRBJ2-3
v_call: TRBV5-4
clone_size: NA
d_call: TRBD2
cdr3_aa: CASSHKRGGTDTQYF
cdr3_nt: TGTGCCAGCAGCCACAAGCGGGGAGGCACAGATACGCAGTATTTT

j_call: TRBJ2-3
v_call: TRBV7-6
clone_size: few
d_call: NA
cdr3_aa: CASSTSRTETSTDTQYF
cdr3_nt: TGTGCCAGCAGCACCAGCCGGACTGAAACTAGCACAGATACGCAGTATTTT

j_call: TRBJ2-4
v_call: TRBV9
clone_size: once
d_call: NA
cdr3_aa: CASSADRNYPKNIQYF
cdr3_nt: TGTGCCAGCAGCGCCGACAGGAACTACCCCAAAAACATTCAGTACTTC

j_call: TRBJ2-1
v_call: TRBV10-3
clone_size: NA
d_call: TRBD2
cdr3_aa: CAISGTSGKDPYNEQFF
cdr3_nt: TGTGCCATCAGTGGAACTAGCGGGAAGGACCCTTACAATGAGCAGTTCTTC

j_call: TRBJ2-5
v_call: TRBV7-2
clone_size: NA
d_call: TRBD1
cdr3_aa: CASSLDNNRGETQYF
cdr3_nt: TGTGCCAGCAGCTTAGATAACAACAGGGGTGAGACCCAGTACTTC

j_call: TRBJ2-7
v_call: TRBV5-4
clone_size: NA
d_call: TRBD2
cdr3_aa: CASSQGLAEGYEQYF
cdr3_nt: TGTGCCAGCAGCCAAGGACTAGCGGAAGGCTACGAGCAGTACTTC

j_call: TRBJ2-2
v_call: TRBV5-1
clone_size: NA
d_call: TRBD1
cdr3_aa: CASNPGTEATGELFF
cdr3_nt: TGCGCCAGCAATCCTGGGACAGAGGCTACCGGGGAGCTGTTTTTT

j_call: TRBJ1-2
v_call: TRBV28
clone_size: few
d_call: TRBD1
cdr3_aa: CASRPGQGAGGGYTF
cdr3_nt: TGTGCCAGCAGACCGGGACAGGGCGCGGGAGGGGGCTACACCTTC

j_call: TRBJ1-1
v_call: TRBV6-1
clone_size: NA
d_call: TRBD1
cdr3_aa: CASRPDQGAITEAFF
cdr3_nt: TGTGCCAGCAGGCCCGACCAGGGGGCTATCACTGAAGCTTTCTTT

j_call: TRBJ2-3
v_call: TRBV6-4
clone_size: few
d_call: TRBD2
cdr3_aa: CASSSTSGTGDTQYF
cdr3_nt: TGTGCCAGCAGCTCGACTAGCGGGACTGGAGATACGCAGTATTTT

j_call: TRBJ2-1
v_call: TRBV11-2
clone_size: NA
d_call: NA
cdr3_aa: CASSLELPTDEQFF
cdr3_nt: TGTGCCAGCAGCTTAGAACTACCCACCGATGAGCAGTTCTTC

j_call: TRBJ1-5
v_call: TRBV27
clone_size: NA
d_call: NA
cdr3_aa: CASSWSSNQPQHF
cdr3_nt: TGTGCCAGCAGTTGGTCCAGTAATCAGCCCCAGCATTTT

j_call: TRBJ2-6
v_call: TRBV7-9
clone_size: NA
d_call: TRBD2
cdr3_aa: CASSWGGALTF
cdr3_nt: TGTGCCAGCAGCTGGGGGGGAGCCCTGACTTTC

j_call: TRBJ2-5
v_call: TRBV5-8
clone_size: NA
d_call: TRBD1
cdr3_aa: CASSSQGETQYF
cdr3_nt: TGTGCCAGCAGCTCACAGGGGGAGACCCAGTACTTC

j_call: TRBJ2-7
v_call: TRBV18
clone_size: NA
d_call: TRBD1
cdr3_aa: CASSPGQDSYEQYF
cdr3_nt: TGTGCCAGCTCACCCGGACAGGACTCCTACGAGCAGTACTTC

j_call: TRBJ1-1
v_call: TRBV29-1
clone_size: few
d_call: TRBD1
cdr3_aa: CSVGKGQLNTEAFF
cdr3_nt: TGCAGCGTTGGCAAGGGACAGCTGAACACTGAAGCTTTCTTT

j_call: TRBJ2-3
v_call: TRBV28
clone_size: NA
d_call: NA
cdr3_aa: CASSFSGTQYF
cdr3_nt: TGTGCCAGCAGTTTTAGTGGTACGCAGTATTTT

j_call: TRBJ2-1
v_call: TRBV5-1
clone_size: NA
d_call: NA
cdr3_aa: CASTPVWSYNEQFF
cdr3_nt: TGCGCCAGCACCCCGGTGTGGTCCTACAATGAGCAGTTCTTC

j_call: TRBJ2-4
v_call: TRBV7-3
clone_size: NA
d_call: TRBD1
cdr3_aa: CASSADRGGIQYF
cdr3_nt: TGTGCCAGCAGCGCGGACAGGGGAGGGATTCAGTACTTC

j_call: TRBJ2-7
v_call: TRBV7-6
clone_size: NA
d_call: NA
cdr3_aa: CASSQVAGVYEQYF
cdr3_nt: TGTGCCAGCAGCCAGGTGGCAGGGGTCTACGAGCAGTACTTC

j_call: TRBJ2-7
v_call: TRBV25-1
clone_size: NA
d_call: TRBD1
cdr3_aa: CASSEMETGRYEQYF
cdr3_nt: TGTGCCAGCAGTGAAATGGAGACAGGGCGTTACGAGCAGTACTTC

j_call: TRBJ2-1
v_call: TRBV30
clone_size: NA
d_call: NA
cdr3_aa: CAWSVGANNEQFF
cdr3_nt: TGTGCCTGGAGTGTCGGAGCAAACAATGAGCAGTTCTTC

j_call: TRBJ1-1
v_call: TRBV18
clone_size: medium-sized
d_call: NA
cdr3_aa: CASSLIAGHRNTEAFF
cdr3_nt: TGTGCCAGCTCCCTTATTGCAGGACATAGAAACACTGAAGCTTTCTTT

j_call: TRBJ1-4
v_call: TRBV6-1
clone_size: NA
d_call: TRBD1
cdr3_aa: CASIKDRLNEKLFF
cdr3_nt: TGTGCCAGTATTAAGGACAGGCTTAATGAAAAACTGTTTTTT

j_call: TRBJ2-3
v_call: TRBV30
clone_size: NA
d_call: TRBD2
cdr3_aa: CAWSVGTSASTDTQYF
cdr3_nt: TGTGCCTGGAGTGTAGGGACTAGCGCTAGCACAGATACGCAGTATTTT

j_call: TRBJ2-3
v_call: TRBV5-1
clone_size: NA
d_call: NA
cdr3_aa: CASSLGQDTDTQYF
cdr3_nt: TGCGCCAGCAGCTTGGGACAGGACACAGATACGCAGTATTTT

j_call: TRBJ1-6
v_call: TRBV9
clone_size: once
d_call: TRBD1
cdr3_aa: CASSGPGQTNSPLHF
cdr3_nt: TGTGCCAGCAGCGGCCCGGGACAGACAAATTCACCCCTCCACTTT

j_call: TRBJ2-4
v_call: TRBV4-1
clone_size: few
d_call: NA
cdr3_aa: CASSQLLDVGNIQYF
cdr3_nt: TGCGCCAGCAGCCAGTTACTAGACGTCGGAAACATTCAGTACTTC

j_call: TRBJ1-1
v_call: TRBV14
clone_size: NA
d_call: NA
cdr3_aa: CASSQDYREDTEAFF
cdr3_nt: TGTGCCAGCAGCCAAGATTATCGAGAAGACACTGAAGCTTTCTTT

j_call: TRBJ2-5
v_call: TRBV5-6
clone_size: NA
d_call: TRBD2
cdr3_aa: CASSSSSSGTSGETQYF
cdr3_nt: TGTGCCAGCAGCTCAAGTTCATCCGGGACTAGCGGAGAGACCCAGTACTTC

j_call: TRBJ2-1
v_call: TRBV19
clone_size: NA
d_call: NA
cdr3_aa: CASRPGQNNEQFF
cdr3_nt: TGTGCCAGTAGGCCGGGACAAAACAATGAGCAGTTCTTC

j_call: TRBJ2-1
v_call: TRBV28
clone_size: NA
d_call: NA
cdr3_aa: CASSLSRDEQFF
cdr3_nt: TGTGCCAGCAGTTTGAGCCGAGATGAGCAGTTCTTC

j_call: TRBJ1-6
v_call: TRBV4-2
clone_size: NA
d_call: TRBD1
cdr3_aa: CASSQETGTNSPLHF
cdr3_nt: TGTGCCAGCAGCCAGGAGACAGGGACAAATTCACCCCTCCACTTT

j_call: TRBJ1-1
v_call: TRBV19
clone_size: few
d_call: TRBD1
cdr3_aa: CASSARQGETEAFF
cdr3_nt: TGTGCCAGTAGTGCCCGACAGGGTGAGACTGAAGCTTTCTTT

j_call: TRBJ2-5
v_call: TRBV11-3
clone_size: NA
d_call: TRBD2
cdr3_aa: CASSLALAGGETQYF
cdr3_nt: TGTGCCAGCAGCTTAGCCCTAGCGGGAGGGGAGACCCAGTACTTC

j_call: TRBJ2-7
v_call: TRBV7-2
clone_size: few
d_call: TRBD2
cdr3_aa: CASSRPLAGVGQYF
cdr3_nt: TGTGCCAGCAGCCGACCACTAGCGGGAGTGGGGCAGTACTTC

j_call: TRBJ2-7
v_call: TRBV28
clone_size: once
d_call: NA
cdr3_aa: CASSLPGREEVEQYF
cdr3_nt: TGTGCCAGCAGTTTACCGGGCAGGGAGGAAGTCGAGCAGTACTTC

j_call: TRBJ2-7
v_call: TRBV14
clone_size: NA
d_call: TRBD1
cdr3_aa: CASSQWGQDDEQYF
cdr3_nt: TGTGCCAGCAGCCAATGGGGACAGGACGACGAGCAGTACTTC

j_call: TRBJ2-7
v_call: TRBV5-6
clone_size: NA
d_call: NA
cdr3_aa: CASSLSLRSYEQYF
cdr3_nt: TGTGCCAGCAGCTTGTCTCTCAGGTCCTACGAGCAGTACTTC

j_call: TRBJ1-4
v_call: TRBV9
clone_size: NA
d_call: NA
cdr3_aa: CASSVGQGYEKLFF
cdr3_nt: TGTGCCAGCAGCGTAGGGCAGGGATATGAAAAACTGTTTTTT

j_call: TRBJ2-5
v_call: TRBV7-9
clone_size: NA
d_call: NA
cdr3_aa: CSSSPTARGYETQYF
cdr3_nt: TGTTCCAGCAGCCCCACAGCCCGAGGGTACGAGACCCAGTACTTC

j_call: TRBJ2-1
v_call: TRBV6-5
clone_size: NA
d_call: TRBD2
cdr3_aa: CASSYSGLAYEQFF
cdr3_nt: TGTGCCAGCAGTTACTCGGGACTAGCCTATGAGCAGTTCTTC

j_call: TRBJ2-3
v_call: TRBV30
clone_size: few
d_call: NA
cdr3_aa: CAWSSKRNTDTQYF
cdr3_nt: TGTGCCTGGAGTAGCAAGCGGAACACAGATACGCAGTATTTT